This TCR beta chain was documented in a study of beta chain features in type 1 diabetes. Points from the study as a whole: Amplification by PCR could prefer shorter templates, with the same effect in patients and controls. Significant though moderate, a shortening of TCRB CDR3s appeared in all four CD4+ subsets of Type 1 diabetes patients. Unsettled here was the matter of whether HLA type influences TCRB rearrangement.

Purity above 95% was achieved in all sorted populations. The entirety of the isolated RNA underwent reverse transcription, so expressed TCRB transcripts were sequenced. The method was immunoSEQ multiplex PCR; TCRdb's version includes in-frame clones alone and lacks a portion of them. This sample yields approximately 360,000 clones, of which 10% to 15% are seen a single time; about 0.01% belongs to the top ten. This clone came up a few times. No antigen is known for it. The sample consisted of naive CD4+ T cells from blood. This receptor was obtained from a woman aged 18-29 years with type 1 diabetes.

In DNA form, the CDR3 reads TGTGCCACCAGCAGAGGAGGAGAGACCTCCTACGAGCAGTACTTC. This gives the protein CATSRGGETSYEQYF. V gene TRBV15 combines with J gene TRBJ2-7, with unresolved D. V was trimmed by 1 base and J by 0 bases, leaving 10 bases between them. The CDR3 is made up of 15 amino acids. From germline, CDR1 is LNHNV and CDR2 YYDKDF (reference sequence).